What follows describes a single T cell receptor (beta chain). The data were taken from a study of blood T cell repertoires in COVID-19. Overall study: T cells, B-cell-depleted T cells, or PBMCs supplied cDNA or gDNA.

Individuals drawn from around 25 US areas were roughly 18 to 95 years old. Cohort placement rested on clinical history that participants reported themselves. Per the study methods: From reference gene primer amplification, estimates of nucleated cell counts were derived. Generated by immunoSEQ multiplex PCR, the TCRdb table keeps only in-frame clones and is missing some. The DNA gave D and trimming, while V, J and clone size come from that table. This table has fewer than 500,000 clones, 70% to 90% appearing once. From germline, CDR1 is MDHEN and CDR2 SYDVKM. The CDR3 consists of 16 residues. Trimming removed 1 base at V and 1 base at J, with 11 bases between.

The clonotype comes from a woman aged 18 to 35 with acute COVID-19. Sequencing was done on a sample of PBMCs or T cells enriched from blood (not recorded which). The J gene is TRBJ1-5, the V gene TRBV28; D unclear. The CDR3 DNA reads as TGTGCCAGCAGTTTATCGGTCCACGGGAGCAATCAGCCCCAGCATTTT. Residues: CASSLSVHGSNQPQHF.